The 22 T cell receptor beta chains below come from one sample, sequenced in a study of blood T cell repertoires in COVID-19. Only in-frame clones appear in the TCRdb table, and some are missing; sequencing was by immunoSEQ multiplex PCR. The sample lists 100,000 to 120,000 clones, more than 65% seen once, with over 3.5% in the top ten. Sequencing was carried out using peripheral blood. All receptors derive from a woman at least 80 years old with acute or convalescent COVID-19.

V gene TRBV20-1 combines with J gene TRBJ2-2; no firm D call. The CDR3 consists of 11 residues. V was trimmed by 4 bases and J by 7 bases, leaving 7 bases between them. The germline V gene encodes CDR1 DFQATT and CDR2 SNEGSKA (reference sequence). The CDR3 nucleotides are TGCAGTGCTATTGAGAGCGGGGAGCTGTTTTTT. It encodes CSAIESGELFF.

CDR3 loop: CASSPILQLAGGLAKNIQYF. Here the CDR3 DNA reads TGCGCCAGCAGCCCTATCCTCCAACTAGCGGGGGGTCTAGCCAAAAACATTCAGTACTTC. This rearrangement joins TRBV4-1 to TRBJ2-4, with 12 bases that match TRBD2. V lost 4 bases to trimming and J lost 0 bases; unmatched junction nucleotides: 13. In germline, CDR1 is MGHRA, CDR2 YSYEKL. The CDR3 is 20 amino acids.

This clone was counted a single time. This rearrangement joins TRBV7-3 to TRBJ1-1; TRBD1 matches 12 bases. Per germline, CDR1 SGHTA and CDR2 FQGTGA. The trim removed 5 bases at V and 12 bases at J, leaving 16 bases unmatched. This CDR3 contains 16 residues. The CDR3 DNA reads TGTGCCAGCAGCCCATATCCAACACCGGGACAGGGGGCGTCTTTCTTT. Amino acid sequence: CASSPYPTPGQGASFF. The full variable domain, with the rest looked up from reference TRBV7-3 and TRBJ1-1, is GAGVSQTPSNKVTEKGKYVELRCDPISGHTALYWYRQSLGQGPEFLIYFQGTGAADDSGLPNDRFFAVRPEGSVSTLKIQRTERGDSAVYLCASSPYPTPGQGASFFGQGTRLTVV.

V gene TRBV6-4 combines with J gene TRBJ2-1, with TRBD2 matching 8 bases. CDR1 and CDR2 (germline): MRHNA, SNTAGT. The V and J ends lost 4 bases and 12 bases, in that order; junction bases with no gene match: 8. The CDR3 length is 13 residues. The CDR3 protein is CASSVERELRQFF. The DNA for the CDR3 is TGTGCCAGCAGTGTCGAGCGGGAGCTACGGCAGTTCTTC.

V usage is TRBV5-1 and J usage is TRBJ2-5, with 9 bases matching TRBD2. Germline CDR1 SGHRS, CDR2 YFSETQ. Losses at the gene ends were 4 bases for V and 7 bases for J; bases not matched to a gene: 8. The CDR3 loop spans 14 amino acids. As DNA, the CDR3 is TGCGCCAGCAGCCGGATGCGGGGGGGAGGGACCCAGTACTTC. It specifies CASSRMRGGGTQYF.

This clone was observed a single time. The chain recombines TRBV2 with TRBJ2-5; 8 nucleotides line up with TRBD2. With 1 base clipped from V and 1 base from J, the junction kept 8 bases outside the gene matches. CDR3 length: 17 residues. Germline V gene sequence: CDR1 SNHLY, CDR2 FYNNEI. The chain's CDR3 is CASSEGLRGGPQETQYF. CDR3 nucleotides: TGTGCCAGCAGTGAAGGACTCCGGGGGGGGCCCCAAGAGACCCAGTACTTC. Complete variable domain (other parts from reference TRBV2 and TRBJ2-5): EPEVTQTPSHQVTQMGQEVILRCVPISNHLYFYWYRQILGQKVEFLVSFYNNEISEKSEIFDDQFSVERPDGSNFTLKIRSTKLEDSAMYFCASSEGLRGGPQETQYFGPGTRLLVL.

The chain combines TRBV5-5 with TRBJ2-1; unclear D gene. The CDR3 is made up of 12 amino acids. From germline, CDR1 is SGHKS and CDR2 YYEKEE (reference sequence). V shed 4 bases and J shed 3 bases, with 5 bases lying between them. The CDR3 nucleotides read TGTGCCAGCAGCATAGACTACAATGAGCAGTTCTTC. Translation: CASSIDYNEQFF.

The chain is built from TRBV27 and TRBJ2-5, with D tentatively TRBD2 (7 bases). The germline V gene encodes CDR1 MNHEY and CDR2 SMNVEV (reference sequence). Trimming pared 3 bases from V and 1 base from J, leaving 18 bases between. This CDR3 contains 17 residues. The CDR3 protein is CASSLVGGRRAQETQYF. CDR3 coding DNA: TGTGCCAGCAGTTTGGTGGGGGGGCGACGAGCCCAAGAGACCCAGTACTTC.

The J gene is TRBJ2-2, the V gene TRBV19; D may be TRBD1 (6 bases). Trimming cost V 4 bases and J 0 bases, with 9 bases left between them. This CDR3 contains 15 residues. Germline V gives CDR1 LNHDA, CDR2 SQIVND (reference sequence). The CDR3 protein is CASSKGTSNTGELFF. CDR3 in DNA: TGTGCCAGTAGTAAAGGGACATCGAACACCGGGGAGCTGTTTTTT.

Remarks on this clone: The same CDR3 also results from other DNA sequences found in this sample. The chain has TRBV28 and TRBJ2-7, with D perhaps matching TRBD1 (6 bases). This CDR3 spans 14 amino acids. Deletions cut 2 bases from V and 4 bases from J, with 12 bases between. CDR1 is MDHEN, CDR2 SYDVKM, per germline. CDR3 DNA: TGTGCCAGCAGTTTAGGGGGCGGCAGTTACGAGCAGTACTTC. Encoded protein: CASSLGGGSYEQYF.

This chain joins TRBV29-1 and TRBJ2-3; TRBD1 aligns across 8 bases. Looked up from germline, CDR1 is SQVTM and CDR2 is ANQGSEA. V gave up 2 bases and J gave up 4 bases; unmatched junction bases: 8. CDR3 size: 15 residues. The DNA for the CDR3 is TGCAGCGTTGAAACGACAGGGGATGTAGCAGATACGCAGTATTTT. It codes for CSVETTGDVADTQYF.

This chain uses TRBV27 with TRBJ2-1; a weak D match, TRBD2 (6 bases). The CDR3 extends over 12 amino acids. Per the germline V gene, CDR1 is MNHEY and CDR2 is SMNVEV (reference sequence). Between the trimmed V and J ends, which lost 5 bases and 8 bases, there was a span of 10 bases. The DNA of the CDR3 is TGTGCCAGCAGTCGCGGGACTCATGAGCAGTTCTTC. Translating gives CASSRGTHEQFF.

CDR3 protein: CATVTPGHGFPRDTQYF. The CDR3 DNA reads as TGTGCCACCGTTACTCCGGGACACGGATTTCCGCGAGATACGCAGTATTTT. This chain connects TRBV24-1 to TRBJ2-3, with D possibly being TRBD1 (6 bases). Germline V gene lookup returns CDR1 KGHDR and CDR2 SFDVKD. This CDR3 spans 17 amino acids. Trimming cost V 9 bases and J 5 bases, with 26 bases left between them.

V is TRBV10-2 and J is TRBJ1-1; D gene ambiguous. The CDR3 has 13 amino acids. Germline V gene data show CDR1 as WSHSY and CDR2 as SAAADI. The ends were cut back, 6 bases at V and 4 bases at J, with 12 bases in the middle. CDR3 in DNA: TGCGCCAGCAGCATGACGGGGAGCACTGAAGCTTTCTTT. As protein: CASSMTGSTEAFF.

The V call is TRBV10-1, the J call TRBJ2-7; 11 bases align to TRBD2. Germline V CDR1 and CDR2: WNHNN, SYGVQD (reference sequence). V lost 2 bases to trimming and J lost 6 bases; unmatched junction nucleotides: 6. The length of the CDR3 is 15 residues. DNA for the CDR3: TGCGCCAGCAGTGAGCTAGCGGGAGGCCAGTCCGAGCAGTACTTC. It translates to CASSELAGGQSEQYF.

The chain couples TRBV28 to TRBJ2-3; TRBD1 agrees at 11 bases. Germline CDR1 is MDHEN and CDR2 is SYDVKM. J was trimmed by 5 bases and V by 6 bases; bases with no gene match: 10. The CDR3 consists of 16 residues. The CDR3 loop reads CASRGGQGAPLDTQYF. The CDR3 nucleotides are TGTGCCAGCAGGGGTGGACAGGGGGCTCCCCTAGATACGCAGTATTTT.

This chain links TRBV5-6 with TRBJ1-6, with D perhaps TRBD1 (5 bases). The CDR3 length is 15 residues. Germline assignment: CDR1 SGHDT and CDR2 YYEEEE. The V gene lost 7 bases and the J gene lost 0 bases, with 11 bases spanning the gap. The CDR3 DNA reads as TGTGCCAGCTTCGGGGGGAGCTCCTATAATTCACCCCTCCACTTT. Residues: CASFGGSSYNSPLHF.

The chain links TRBV11-2 to TRBJ1-3, with a weak D call TRBD1 (5 bases). CDR3 length equals 15 residues. Trimming took off 5 bases at V and 0 bases at J, with 11 bases between the two ends. From germline, CDR1 is SGHAT and CDR2 FQNNGV. The CDR3 spells CASSTPRDSGNTIYF. Written as DNA, the CDR3 is TGTGCCAGCAGCACCCCCAGGGACTCTGGAAACACCATATATTTT.

The CDR3 bases are TGTGCCAGCAGCCTACAGGGACAGGGACAAGAGACCCAGTACTTC. Translation: CASSLQGQGQETQYF. This rearrangement joins TRBV6-5 to TRBJ2-5; the match to TRBD1 covers 9 bases. The CDR3 has 15 amino acids. Looked up from germline, CDR1 is MNHEY and CDR2 is SVGAGI. V shed 6 bases and J 2 bases; nucleotides not matched to a gene: 7.

The chain joins TRBV7-7 to TRBJ1-1; no clear D. The CDR3 sequence is 13 residues long. Germline V lookup: CDR1 SSHAT, CDR2 FNYEAQ (reference sequence). The ends were cut back, 5 bases at V and 0 bases at J, with 7 bases in the middle. The CDR3 protein is CASSPTLNTEAFF. The DNA of the CDR3 is TGTGCCAGCAGCCCTACCCTGAACACTGAAGCTTTCTTT.

The chain carries TRBV6-5 and TRBJ1-2; TRBD1 aligns across 10 bases. Germline V gene lookup returns CDR1 MNHEY and CDR2 SVGAGI. V trimming: 6 bases; J trimming: 5 bases; junction bases outside the gene matches: 3. The CDR3 has 13 amino acids. Here the CDR3 reads CASSGQGGYGYTF. In DNA form, the CDR3 reads TGTGCCAGCAGCGGACAGGGGGGATATGGCTACACCTTC.

The chain has TRBV28 and TRBJ2-1; 8 bases line up with TRBD2. The CDR3 extends over 13 amino acids. V shed 6 bases and J 7 bases; nucleotides not matched to a gene: 5. Per germline, CDR1 MDHEN and CDR2 SYDVKM. The CDR3 DNA reads as TGTGCCAGCAGCAGCGGGGGAGGGAATGAGCAGTTCTTC. Protein product: CASSSGGGNEQFF.